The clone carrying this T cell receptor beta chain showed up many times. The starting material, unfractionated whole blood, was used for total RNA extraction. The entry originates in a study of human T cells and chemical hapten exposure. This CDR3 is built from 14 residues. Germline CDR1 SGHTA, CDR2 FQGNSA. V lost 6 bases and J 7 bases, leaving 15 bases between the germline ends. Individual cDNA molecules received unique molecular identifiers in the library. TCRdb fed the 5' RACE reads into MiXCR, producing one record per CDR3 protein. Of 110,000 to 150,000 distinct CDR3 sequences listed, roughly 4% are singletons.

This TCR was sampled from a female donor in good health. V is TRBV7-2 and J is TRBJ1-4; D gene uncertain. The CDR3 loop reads CASRTSSEGEKLFF. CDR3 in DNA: TGTGCCAGCAGGACATCCTCAGAGGGTGAAAAACTGTTTTTT. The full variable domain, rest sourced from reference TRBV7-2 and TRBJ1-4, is GAGVSQSPSNKVTEKGKDVELRCDPISGHTALYWYRQSLGQGLEFLIYFQGNSAPDKSGLPSDRFSAERTGGSVSTLTIQRTQQEDSAVYLCASRTSSEGEKLFFGSGTQLSVL.